This TCR beta chain was captured in a study of blood T cell repertoires in COVID-19. Study at large: COVID-19 samples from acute and convalescent phases originated in the United States, Italy and Spain.

Participant ages covered about 18 to 89 years across about 22 US areas. Before they entered the study, exposed participants had met a COVID-19 case within 2 weeks. The CDR3 runs to 14 residues. The germline CDR1 and CDR2 sequences are SGHVS and FQNEAQ. Trimming took off 5 bases at V and 2 bases at J, with 10 bases between the two ends. The method was immunoSEQ multiplex PCR; TCRdb's version includes in-frame clones alone and lacks a portion of them. The table lists roughly 200,000 clones, less than 90% of them singletons. The rearrangement joins TRBV7-8 to TRBJ2-1, with TRBD2 as a possible D gene (5 bases). Sequences were obtained from PBMCs or T cells enriched from blood (not recorded which). This sequence originates from a woman aged 25 to 45 who had been exposed to COVID-19. CDR3 in amino acids: CASSQAGTYNEQFF. The DNA of the CDR3 is TGTGCCAGCAGCCAGGCCGGGACCTACAATGAGCAGTTCTTC.